A single T cell receptor (beta chain) is shown here with its context. This sample was taken from a study of control samples from healthy donors and cancer patients. The V gene lost 2 bases and the J gene lost 6 bases, with 14 bases spanning the gap. The germline gives CDR1 MGHRA, CDR2 YSYEKL. The CDR3 spans 15 residues. Produced via immunoSEQ multiplex PCR; TCRdb's table is partial and in-frame only. This table holds about 140,000 clones, roughly 89% found once. The sequence was collected from a man under 40 in good health. The V gene is TRBV4-1, the J gene TRBJ2-1, with TRBD2 as a possible D gene (5 bases). The sample consisted of blood. CDR3: CASSQTSLWINEQFF. Written as DNA, the CDR3 is TGCGCCAGCAGCCAAACTAGTCTTTGGATCAATGAGCAGTTCTTC.